Reported below is one T cell receptor beta chain. Its antigen is unknown. This sample is drawn from a study of cytomegalovirus exposure and HLA in healthy donors. Study-wide results and limits: The authors enumerated 150 to 200 TCR beta chains as linked to cytomegalovirus. In vitro testing confirmed a few CMV-associated chains as specific for CMV antigens.

J was trimmed by 4 bases and V by 1 base; bases with no gene match: 4. Germline CDR1 reads LNHNV; CDR2 reads YYDKDF (reference sequence). The CDR3 has 15 residues. Sequencing was performed with immunoSEQ multiplex PCR; in TCRdb, only in-frame clones are kept and a portion is missing. The sample has about 190,000 clones; roughly 86% are singletons. The clonotype originates from a woman younger than 35 in good health and CMV-seronegative. The rearrangement joins TRBV15 to TRBJ1-5; TRBD1 matches 7 bases. The sequenced sample was PBMCs. In DNA form, the CDR3 reads TGTGCCACCAGCAGAGTCCGGGACAGAAATCAGCCCCAGCATTTT. Encoded protein: CATSRVRDRNQPQHF.